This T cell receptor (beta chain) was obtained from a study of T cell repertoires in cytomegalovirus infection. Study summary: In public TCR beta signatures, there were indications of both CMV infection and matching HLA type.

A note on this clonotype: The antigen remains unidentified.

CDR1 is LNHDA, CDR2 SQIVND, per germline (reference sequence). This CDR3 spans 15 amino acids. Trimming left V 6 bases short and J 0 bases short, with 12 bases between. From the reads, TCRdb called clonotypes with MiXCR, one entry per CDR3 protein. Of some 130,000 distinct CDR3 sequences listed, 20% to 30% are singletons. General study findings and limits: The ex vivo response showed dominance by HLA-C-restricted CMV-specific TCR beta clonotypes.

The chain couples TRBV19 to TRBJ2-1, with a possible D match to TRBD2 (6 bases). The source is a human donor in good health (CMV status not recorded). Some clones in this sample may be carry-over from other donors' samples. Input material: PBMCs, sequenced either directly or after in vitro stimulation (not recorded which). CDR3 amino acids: CASSLPGSSYNEQFF. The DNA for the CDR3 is TGTGCCAGTAGCCTGCCCGGGAGCTCCTACAATGAGCAGTTCTTC.